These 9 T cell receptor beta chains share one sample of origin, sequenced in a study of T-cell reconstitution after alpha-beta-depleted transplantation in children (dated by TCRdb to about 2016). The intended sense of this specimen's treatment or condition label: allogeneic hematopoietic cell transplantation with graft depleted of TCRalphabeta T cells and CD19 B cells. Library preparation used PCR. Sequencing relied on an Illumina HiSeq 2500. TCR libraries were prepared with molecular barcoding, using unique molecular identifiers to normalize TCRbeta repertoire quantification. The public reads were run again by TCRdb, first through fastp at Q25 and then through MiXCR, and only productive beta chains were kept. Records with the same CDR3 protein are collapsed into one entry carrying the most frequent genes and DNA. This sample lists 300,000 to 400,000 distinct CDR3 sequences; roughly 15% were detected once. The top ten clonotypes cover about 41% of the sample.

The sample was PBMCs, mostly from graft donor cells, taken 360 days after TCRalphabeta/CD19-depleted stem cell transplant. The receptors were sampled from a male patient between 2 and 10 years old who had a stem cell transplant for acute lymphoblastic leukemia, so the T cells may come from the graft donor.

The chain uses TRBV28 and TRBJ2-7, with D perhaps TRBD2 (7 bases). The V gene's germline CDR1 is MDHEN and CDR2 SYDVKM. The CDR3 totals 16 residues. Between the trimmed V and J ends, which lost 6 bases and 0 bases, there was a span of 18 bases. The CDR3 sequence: CASRGNRDYHSYEQYF. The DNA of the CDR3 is TGTGCCAGCAGGGGCAACAGGGACTATCACTCCTACGAGCAGTACTTC.

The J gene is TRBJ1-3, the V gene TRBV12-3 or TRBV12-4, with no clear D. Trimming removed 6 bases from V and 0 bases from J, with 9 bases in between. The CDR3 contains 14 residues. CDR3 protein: CASSSTVSGNTIYF. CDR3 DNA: TGTGCCAGCAGCTCGACGGTCTCTGGAAACACCATATATTTT.

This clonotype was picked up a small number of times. The CDR3 spells CASSNWTSGRGDEQFF. CDR3 nucleotide sequence: TGTGCCAGCAGTAACTGGACTAGCGGGAGGGGCGATGAGCAGTTCTTC. The chain uses TRBV12-3 or TRBV12-4 and TRBJ2-1; 15 bases match TRBD2. Trimming cost V 5 bases and J 8 bases; bases outside gene matches: 7. The CDR3 consists of 16 residues.

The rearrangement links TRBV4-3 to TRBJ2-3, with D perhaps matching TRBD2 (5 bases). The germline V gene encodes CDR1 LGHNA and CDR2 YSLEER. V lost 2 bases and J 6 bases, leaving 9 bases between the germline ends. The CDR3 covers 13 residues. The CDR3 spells CASSQRKRDTQYF. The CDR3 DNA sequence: TGCGCCAGCAGCCAAAGGAAGCGGGATACGCAGTATTTT.

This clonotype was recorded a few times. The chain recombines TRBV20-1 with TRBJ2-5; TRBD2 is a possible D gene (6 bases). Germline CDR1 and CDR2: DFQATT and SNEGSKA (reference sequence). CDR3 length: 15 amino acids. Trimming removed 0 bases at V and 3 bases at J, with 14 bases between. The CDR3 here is CSARDLVWGEETQYF. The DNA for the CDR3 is TGCAGTGCTAGAGATCTCGTTTGGGGGGAAGAGACCCAGTACTTC.

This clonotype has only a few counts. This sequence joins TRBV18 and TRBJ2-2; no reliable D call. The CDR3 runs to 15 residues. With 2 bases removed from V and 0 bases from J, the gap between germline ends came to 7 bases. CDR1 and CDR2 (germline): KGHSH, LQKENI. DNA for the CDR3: TGTGCCAGCTCACCAGGTCCATCGAACACCGGGGAGCTGTTTTTT. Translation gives CASSPGPSNTGELFF.

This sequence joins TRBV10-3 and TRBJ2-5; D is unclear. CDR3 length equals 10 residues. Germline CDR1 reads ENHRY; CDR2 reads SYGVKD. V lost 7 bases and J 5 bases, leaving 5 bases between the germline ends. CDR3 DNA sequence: TGTGCCATCATGATGGAGACCCAGTACTTC. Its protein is CAIMMETQYF.

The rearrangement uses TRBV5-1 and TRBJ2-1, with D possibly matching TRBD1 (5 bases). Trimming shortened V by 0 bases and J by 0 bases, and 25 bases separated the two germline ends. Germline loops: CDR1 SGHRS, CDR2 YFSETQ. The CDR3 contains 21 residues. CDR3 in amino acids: CASSLEGLSLGLLSSYNEQFF. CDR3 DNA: TGCGCCAGCAGCTTGGAGGGGTTGAGTTTGGGCTTACTGAGCTCCTACAATGAGCAGTTCTTC.

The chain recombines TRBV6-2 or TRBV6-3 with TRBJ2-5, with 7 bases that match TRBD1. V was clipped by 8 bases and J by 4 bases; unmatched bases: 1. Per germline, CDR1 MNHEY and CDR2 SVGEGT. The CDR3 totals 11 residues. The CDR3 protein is CASGQVETQYF. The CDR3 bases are TGTGCCAGCGGACAGGTAGAGACCCAGTACTTC.